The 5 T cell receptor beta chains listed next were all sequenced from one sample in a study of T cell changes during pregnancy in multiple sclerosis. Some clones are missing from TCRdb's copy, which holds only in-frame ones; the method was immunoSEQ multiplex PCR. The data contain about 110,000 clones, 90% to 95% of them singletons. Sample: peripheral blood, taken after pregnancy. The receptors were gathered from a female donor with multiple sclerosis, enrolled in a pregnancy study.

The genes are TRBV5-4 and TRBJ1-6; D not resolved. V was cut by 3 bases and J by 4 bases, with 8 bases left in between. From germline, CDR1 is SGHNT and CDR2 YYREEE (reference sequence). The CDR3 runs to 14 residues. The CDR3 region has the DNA TGTGCCAGCAGCTCTCCACAGTATAATTCACCCCTCCACTTT. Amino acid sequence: CASSSPQYNSPLHF. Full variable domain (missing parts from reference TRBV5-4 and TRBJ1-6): ETGVTQSPTHLIKTRGQQVTLRCSSQSGHNTVSWYQQALGQGPQFIFQYYREEENGRGNFPPRFSGLQFPNYSSELNVNALELDDSALYLCASSSPQYNSPLHFGNGTRLTVT.

The CDR3 region is CASRRAGGQSDTQYF. The CDR3 DNA reads TGTGCCAGTAGGAGGGCGGGGGGGCAATCAGATACGCAGTATTTT. The rearrangement links TRBV19 to TRBJ2-3; 9 nucleotides match TRBD2. Germline trimming cut 6 bases from V and 4 bases from J; bases unmatched to any gene: 8. CDR1 and CDR2 (germline): LNHDA, SQIVND (reference sequence). This CDR3 spans 15 amino acids.

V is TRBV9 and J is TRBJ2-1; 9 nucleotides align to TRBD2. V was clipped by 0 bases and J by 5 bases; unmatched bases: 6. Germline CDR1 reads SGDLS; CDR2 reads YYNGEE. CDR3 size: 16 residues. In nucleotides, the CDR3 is TGTGCCAGCAGCGTAGCACTAGCGGGTGATAACAATGAGCAGTTCTTC. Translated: CASSVALAGDNNEQFF.

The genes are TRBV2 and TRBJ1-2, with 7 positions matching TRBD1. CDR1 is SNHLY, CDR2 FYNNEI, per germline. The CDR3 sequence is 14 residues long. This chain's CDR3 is CVGRGLDLNYGYTF. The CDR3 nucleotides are TGTGTCGGGAGGGGGCTCGACTTAAACTATGGCTACACCTTC.

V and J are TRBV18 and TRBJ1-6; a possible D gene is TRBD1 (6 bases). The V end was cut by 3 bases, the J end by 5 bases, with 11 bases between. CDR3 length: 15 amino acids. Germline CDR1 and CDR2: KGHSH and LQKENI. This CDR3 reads CASSPTGQDNSPLHF. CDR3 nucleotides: TGTGCCAGCTCACCGACAGGTCAAGATAATTCACCCCTCCACTTT.